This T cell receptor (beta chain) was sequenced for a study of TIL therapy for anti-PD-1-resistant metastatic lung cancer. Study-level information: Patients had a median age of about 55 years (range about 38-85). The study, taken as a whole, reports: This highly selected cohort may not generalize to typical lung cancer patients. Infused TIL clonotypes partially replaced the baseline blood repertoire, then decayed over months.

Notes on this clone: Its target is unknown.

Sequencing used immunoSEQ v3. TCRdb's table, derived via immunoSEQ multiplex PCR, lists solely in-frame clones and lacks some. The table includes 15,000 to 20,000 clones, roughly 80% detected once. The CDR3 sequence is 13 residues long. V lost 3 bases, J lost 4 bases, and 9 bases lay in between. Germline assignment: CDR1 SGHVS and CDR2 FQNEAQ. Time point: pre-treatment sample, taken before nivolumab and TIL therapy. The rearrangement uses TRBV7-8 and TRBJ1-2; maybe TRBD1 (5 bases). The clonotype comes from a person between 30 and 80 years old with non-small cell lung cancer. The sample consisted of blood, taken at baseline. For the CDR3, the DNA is TGTGCCAGCAGCTTGGGGCGCGGCTATGGCTACACCTTC. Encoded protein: CASSLGRGYGYTF. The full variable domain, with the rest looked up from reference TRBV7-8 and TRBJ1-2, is GAGVSQSPRYKVAKRGQDVALRCDPISGHVSLFWYQQALGQGPEFLTYFQNEAQLDKSGLPSDRFFAERPEGSVSTLKIQRTQQEDSAVYLCASSLGRGYGYTFGSGTRLTVV.